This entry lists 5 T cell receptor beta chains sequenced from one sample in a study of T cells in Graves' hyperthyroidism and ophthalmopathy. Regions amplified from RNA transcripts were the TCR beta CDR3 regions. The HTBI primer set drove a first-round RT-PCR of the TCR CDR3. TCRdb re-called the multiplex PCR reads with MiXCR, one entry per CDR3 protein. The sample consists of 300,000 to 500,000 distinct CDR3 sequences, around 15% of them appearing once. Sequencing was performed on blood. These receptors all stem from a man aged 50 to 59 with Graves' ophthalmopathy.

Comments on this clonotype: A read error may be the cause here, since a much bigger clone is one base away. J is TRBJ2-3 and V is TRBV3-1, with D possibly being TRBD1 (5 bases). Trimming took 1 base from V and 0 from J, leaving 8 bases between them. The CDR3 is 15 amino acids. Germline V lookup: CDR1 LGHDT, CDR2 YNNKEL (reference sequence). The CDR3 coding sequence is TGTGCCAGCAGCCAAGGACAGTATAGCACAGATACGCAGTATTTT. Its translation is CASSQGQYSTDTQYF.

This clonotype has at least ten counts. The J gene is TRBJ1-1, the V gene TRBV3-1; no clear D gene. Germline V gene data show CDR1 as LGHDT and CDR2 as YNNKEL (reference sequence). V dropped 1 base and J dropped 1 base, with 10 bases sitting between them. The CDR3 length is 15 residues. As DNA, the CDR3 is TGTGCCAGCAGCCAAGGGGGTACGTCGAACACTGAAGCTTTCTTT. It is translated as CASSQGGTSNTEAFF.

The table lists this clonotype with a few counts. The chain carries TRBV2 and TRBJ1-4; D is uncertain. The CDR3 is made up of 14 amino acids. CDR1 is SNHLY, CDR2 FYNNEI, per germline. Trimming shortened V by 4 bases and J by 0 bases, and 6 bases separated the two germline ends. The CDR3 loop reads CASSALTTNEKLFF. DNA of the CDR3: TGTGCCAGCAGTGCCTTGACAACTAATGAAAAACTGTTTTTT.

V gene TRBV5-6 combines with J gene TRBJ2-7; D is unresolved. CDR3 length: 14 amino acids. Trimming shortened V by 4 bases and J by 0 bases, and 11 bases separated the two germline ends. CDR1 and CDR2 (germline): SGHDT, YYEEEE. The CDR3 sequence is CASSPSGPSYEQYF. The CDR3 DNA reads TGTGCCAGCAGCCCCTCCGGGCCCTCCTACGAGCAGTACTTC.

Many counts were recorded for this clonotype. The CDR3 nucleotides read TGCAGTGGCCGGGCTCCCGCCTATGGCTACACCTTC. It encodes CSGRAPAYGYTF. The chain couples TRBV20-1 to TRBJ1-2; D uncertain. Per the germline V gene, CDR1 is DFQATT and CDR2 is SNEGSKA (reference sequence). The ends were cut back, 7 bases at V and 4 bases at J, with 13 bases in the middle. The CDR3 is 12 residues long.